This is a list of T cell receptor beta chains from one sample in a study of blood T cell repertoires in COVID-19. Assay used: immunoSEQ multiplex PCR; TCRdb lists only in-frame clones, some missing. The data show a few hundred thousand clones, approximately 86% seen once. Sequencing was carried out using peripheral blood. The source of these receptors is a man aged 18 to 29 with active or convalescent COVID-19. Both conserved end residues are part of each CDR3. D genes are given only for firm matches. Only some rows state a clone size, as once, few, many or a class for expanded clones.

>few|NA|TRBJ1-1|8|TRBV29-1
TGCAGCGTTGCAGGGGCTCTCTTT
CSVAGALF
>NA|NA|TRBJ1-1|12|TRBV30
TGTGCCTGGGTGGAGGTGAACACTGAAGCTTTCTTT
CAWVEVNTEAFF
>NA|NA|TRBJ2-1|13|TRBV18
TGTGCCAGCTCACCAGATCGGGACAATGAGCAGTTCTTC
CASSPDRDNEQFF
>NA|NA|TRBJ1-2|13|TRBV30
TGTGCCTGGAGTGTGGTAGGGGTCTATGGCTACACCTTC
CAWSVVGVYGYTF
>few|NA|TRBJ1-6|13|TRBV30
TGTGCCTGGGCAGGCGTTTATAATTCACCCCTCCACTTT
CAWAGVYNSPLHF
>NA|NA|TRBJ1-5|15|TRBV7-2
TGTGCCAGCAGCCCCTGGGGGGGAAGCAATCAGCCCCAGCATTTT
CASSPWGGSNQPQHF
>NA|NA|TRBJ1-6|13|TRBV12-3/TRBV12-4
TGTGCCAGCAGTGGGCACAAGAATTCACCCCTCCACTTT
CASSGHKNSPLHF
>once|TRBD2|TRBJ2-1|18|TRBV10-3
TGTGCCATCAGTCCCGGGACTAGCGGGGGGGCCTTTACGGATGAGCAGTTCTTC
CAISPGTSGGAFTDEQFF
>NA|TRBD1|TRBJ1-2|16|TRBV19
TGTGCCAGTATTCACTTAGGGGGACAGGGGGCGCATGGCTACACCTTC
CASIHLGGQGAHGYTF
>NA|NA|TRBJ2-1|13|TRBV11-3
TGTGCCAGCAGCGGGGGCCTTGACAATGAGCAGTTCTTC
CASSGGLDNEQFF
>NA|NA|TRBJ1-2|17|TRBV13
TGTGCCAGCAGCTTGGAAGGGGTTCAAAGCCCCCCCTATGGCTACACCTTC
CASSLEGVQSPPYGYTF
>NA|TRBD1|TRBJ1-4|13|TRBV27
TGTGCCAGCAGTTCGCAAGGGGGCGAAAAACTGTTTTTT
CASSSQGGEKLFF
>NA|NA|TRBJ1-2|16|TRBV3-1/TRBV3-2
TGTGCCAGCAGCCAAGATCAGGGGTATGAGTACTATGGCTACACCTTC
CASSQDQGYEYYGYTF